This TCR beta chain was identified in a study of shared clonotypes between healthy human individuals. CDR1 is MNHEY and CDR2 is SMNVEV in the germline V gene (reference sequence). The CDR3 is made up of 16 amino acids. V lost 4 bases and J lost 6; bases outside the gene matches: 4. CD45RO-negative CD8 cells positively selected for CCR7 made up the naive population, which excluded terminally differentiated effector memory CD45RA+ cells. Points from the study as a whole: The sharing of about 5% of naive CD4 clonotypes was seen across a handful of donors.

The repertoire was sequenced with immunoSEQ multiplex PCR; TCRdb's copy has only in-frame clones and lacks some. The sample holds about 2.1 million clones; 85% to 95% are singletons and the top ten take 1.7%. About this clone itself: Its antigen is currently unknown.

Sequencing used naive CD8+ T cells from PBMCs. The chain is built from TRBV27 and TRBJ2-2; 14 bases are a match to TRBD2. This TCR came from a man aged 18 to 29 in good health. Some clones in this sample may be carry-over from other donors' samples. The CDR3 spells CASSSTSGRVSGELFF. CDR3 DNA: TGTGCCAGCAGTTCGACTAGCGGGAGGGTTTCCGGGGAGCTGTTTTTT.